This T cell receptor beta chain was recovered during a study of cytomegalovirus exposure and HLA in healthy donors. Study in general: The 666 first-cohort repertoires shared a platform with the approximately 120 validation repertoires, as reported in a later analysis. Study-wide points: According to a later analysis, TCR clusters from the first cohort tended to co-occur in the 100 to 150 validation repertoires. Cytomegalovirus association was assigned to about 150 TCR beta chains.

Germline V gene sequence: CDR1 MNHEY, CDR2 SVGAGI. This CDR3 has 16 amino acids. The ends lost 6 bases at V and 4 bases at J; junction bases unmatched: 14. As concerns this clone: As yet, its antigen is unknown.

Here immunoSEQ multiplex PCR was the method, and the copy in TCRdb shows in-frame clones only, minus some. The repertoire holds approximately 300,000 clones, with about nine tenths as singletons. This TCR was sampled from a woman younger than 35 in good health and CMV-seronegative. Sequencing was carried out using PBMCs. V gene TRBV6-5 combines with J gene TRBJ2-5, with 7 bases aligning to TRBD1. The CDR3 DNA reads as TGTGCCAGCAGCTACGCACACGACAGGGTGGGAGAGACCCAGTACTTC. It specifies CASSYAHDRVGETQYF.